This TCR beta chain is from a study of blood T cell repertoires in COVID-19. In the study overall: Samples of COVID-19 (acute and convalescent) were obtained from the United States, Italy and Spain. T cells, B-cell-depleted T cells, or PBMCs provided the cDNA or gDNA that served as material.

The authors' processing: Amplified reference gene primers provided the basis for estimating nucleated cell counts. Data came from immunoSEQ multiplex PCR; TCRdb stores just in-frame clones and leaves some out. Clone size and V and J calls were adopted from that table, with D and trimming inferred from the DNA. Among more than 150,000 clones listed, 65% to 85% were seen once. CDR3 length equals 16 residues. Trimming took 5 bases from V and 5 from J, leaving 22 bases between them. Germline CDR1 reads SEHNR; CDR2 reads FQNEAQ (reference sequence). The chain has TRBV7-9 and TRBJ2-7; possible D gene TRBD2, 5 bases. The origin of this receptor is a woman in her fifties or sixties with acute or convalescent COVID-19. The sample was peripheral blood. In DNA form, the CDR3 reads TGTGCCAGCAGCCCCAGATCGGGGATCGGAAGGGACGAGCAGTACTTC. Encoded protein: CASSPRSGIGRDEQYF.